This record looks at one T cell receptor beta chain sequence and its context. Its antigen remains unidentified. The data originate from a study of CD8 T cells in Susac syndrome. The sequenced target, TCR beta, came from blood CD8+ and CD4+ T cells. The patients with Susac syndrome were individuals who fulfilled the recently defined diagnostic criteria for disease that was either definite or probable. General study findings and limits: The study found that Susac CD8+ clonal expansion peaked in TEMRA cells and active patients.

After extraction with the RNeasy kit, roughly 0.5 to 1 ug of the RNA was reverse transcribed using random hexamers. MiXCR, run by TCRdb on the immunoSEQ multiplex PCR reads, gives a single entry per CDR3 protein. The sample consists of about 120,000 distinct CDR3 sequences, around 94% of them appearing once. With V trimmed by 7 bases and J by 2 bases, 6 bases remained unmatched. CDR3 length equals 13 residues. Germline V CDR1 and CDR2: SQVTM, ANQGSEA. The chain recombines TRBV29-1 with TRBJ2-7, with 9 bases aligning to TRBD1. This receptor was taken from a human donor with Susac syndrome. Sequenced material: CD8+ T cells from PBMCs. Written as DNA, the CDR3 is TGCAGCGCTACGGACAGGGGAGCCTACGAGCAGTACTTC. Translation gives CSATDRGAYEQYF.